The 22 T cell receptor beta chains below were found in one sample sequenced in a study of shared clonotypes between healthy human individuals (dated by TCRdb to the early 2020s). Receptor amplification or capture employed the immunoSEQ multiplex PCR assay. This immuneACCESS table, as held by TCRdb, lists in-frame sequences with V and J called but not all clones. Of the missing ones, under half trace to an unresolved V gene in checked studies; the others have no known cause. This sample is represented by roughly 1 million clones; about 80% of them were singletons. The ten largest clones represent approximately 0.5% of the sample. The sample comprised memory CD4+ T cells from PBMCs. The meaning of the sample's cell subset or site label: CD45RA-negative fraction. The receptor set was obtained from a man younger than 35 in good health. Some clones in this sample may be carry-over from other donors' samples.

This sequence joins TRBV7-2 and TRBJ2-6; possible D gene TRBD2, 5 bases. The CDR3 consists of 19 residues. In germline, CDR1 is SGHTA, CDR2 FQGNSA. Trimming took off 3 bases at V and 1 base at J, with 19 bases between the two ends. This chain's CDR3 is CASSFLRSGSRSGANVLTF. In nucleotides, the CDR3 is TGTGCCAGCAGCTTCCTCCGGTCGGGAAGCCGATCTGGGGCCAACGTCCTGACTTTC.

The rearrangement joins TRBV9 to TRBJ2-2, with 7 bases lining up with TRBD2. This CDR3 spans 15 amino acids. Unmatched junction bases numbered 3, after V lost 3 bases and J lost 1 base. Germline V lookup: CDR1 SGDLS, CDR2 YYNGEE. DNA for the CDR3: TGTGCCAGCAGCGGGCGGGGGTTGAACACCGGGGAGCTGTTTTTT. The encoded protein is CASSGRGLNTGELFF. The full variable domain, completed using reference TRBV9 and TRBJ2-2, is DSGVTQTPKHLITATGQRVTLRCSPRSGDLSVYWYQQSLDQGLQFLIQYYNGEERAKGNILERFSAQQFPDLHSELNLSSLELGDSALYFCASSGRGLNTGELFFGEGSRLTVL.

This chain links TRBV10-3 with TRBJ1-6; 8 bases line up with TRBD1. The CDR3 covers 16 residues. Unmatched junction bases numbered 9, after V lost 6 bases and J lost 5 bases. Germline CDR1 and CDR2: ENHRY and SYGVKD. The CDR3 loop reads CAISLTGGVDNSPLHF. The CDR3 DNA is TGTGCCATCAGCCTTACAGGGGGAGTCGATAATTCACCCCTCCACTTT.

The gene calls are TRBV25-1 and TRBJ2-4; no clear D. Trimming took off 7 bases at V and 4 bases at J, with 11 bases between the two ends. CDR1 and CDR2 (germline): MGHDK, SYGVNS. The CDR3 spans 13 residues. CDR3 residues: CASIGWGKNIQYF. The CDR3 DNA reads as TGTGCCAGCATTGGTTGGGGTAAAAACATTCAGTACTTC.

As to this clone: Possible read error: a much larger clone is one base away. This CDR3 is also generated by other DNA sequences in the sample. Here the CDR3 reads CASSLQGNTEAFF. The CDR3, as DNA: TGTGCCAGCAGCTTGCAGGGGAACACTGAAGCTTTCTTT. V gene TRBV5-4 combines with J gene TRBJ1-1, with a tentative D call TRBD1 (5 bases). The germline V gene encodes CDR1 SGHNT and CDR2 YYREEE (reference sequence). V was clipped by 1 base and J by 1 base, with 5 bases between them. The CDR3 has 13 amino acids.

The chain joins TRBV10-2 to TRBJ2-7; a possible D gene is TRBD2 (7 bases). Germline-derived CDR1 and CDR2 are WSHSY and SAAADI. The CDR3 is 15 amino acids. Trimming took 0 bases from V and 4 from J, leaving 13 bases between them. CDR3 sequence reads: CASSESGGARYEQYF. The CDR3 DNA follows: TGCGCCAGCAGTGAGTCTGGGGGGGCACGGTACGAGCAGTACTTC.

The chain joins TRBV11-2 to TRBJ2-7; no firm D call. The CDR3 totals 13 residues. Trimming removed 5 bases at V and 2 bases at J, with 10 bases between. Germline assignment: CDR1 SGHAT and CDR2 FQNNGV. In nucleotides, the CDR3 is TGTGCCAGCAGCGCAGGCGCTACCTACGAGCAGTACTTC. Residues: CASSAGATYEQYF.

V is TRBV11-2 and J is TRBJ2-7; D perhaps matches TRBD1 (6 bases). From germline, CDR1 is SGHAT and CDR2 FQNNGV. The CDR3 extends over 13 amino acids. V dropped 7 bases and J dropped 3 bases, with 13 bases sitting between them. The CDR3 region is CASTSGGSYEQYF. CDR3 nucleotides: TGTGCCAGCACCAGTGGGGGCAGCTACGAGCAGTACTTC.

This clone occurred once. The chain combines TRBV7-9 with TRBJ1-4, with TRBD1 as a possible D gene (5 bases). The germline gives CDR1 SEHNR, CDR2 FQNEAQ (reference sequence). This CDR3 is built from 16 residues. Deletions cut 6 bases from V and 8 bases from J, with 22 bases between. The DNA of the CDR3 is TGTGCCAGCAGTCTTGCCTTTGGGACTCGGAGCGAAAAACTGTTTTTT. Translating it yields CASSLAFGTRSEKLFF. The variable domain in full, with the rest retrieved from reference TRBV7-9 and TRBJ1-4, is DTGVSQNPRHKITKRGQNVTFRCDPISEHNRLYWYRQTLGQGPEFLTYFQNEAQLEKSRLLSDRFSAERPKGSFSTLEIQRTEQGDSAMYLCASSLAFGTRSEKLFFGSGTQLSVL.

The chain couples TRBV9 to TRBJ1-5; TRBD1 aligns across 7 bases. CDR3 length equals 13 residues. J was trimmed by 7 bases and V by 3 bases; bases with no gene match: 4. In germline, CDR1 is SGDLS, CDR2 YYNGEE. The CDR3 sequence: CASSAGDRQPQHF. Here the CDR3 DNA reads TGTGCCAGCAGCGCCGGGGACAGACAGCCCCAGCATTTT.

This clone was seen once. V is TRBV18 and J is TRBJ1-2; D is perhaps TRBD1 (5 bases). V lost 3 bases, J lost 6 bases, and 14 bases lay in between. The germline gives CDR1 KGHSH, CDR2 LQKENI. CDR3 size: 14 residues. The CDR3 DNA reads as TGTGCCAGCTCACCGGGTATCAGGGACGATGGCTACACCTTC. It translates to CASSPGIRDDGYTF.

This chain links TRBV27 with TRBJ2-7; TRBD1 agrees at 7 bases. Germline CDR1 and CDR2: MNHEY and SMNVEV (reference sequence). V shed 7 bases and J 2 bases; nucleotides not matched to a gene: 5. The CDR3 covers 13 residues. The chain's CDR3 is CASTSTGTYEQYF. In nucleotides, the CDR3 is TGTGCCAGCACCTCGACAGGGACCTACGAGCAGTACTTC.

The chain combines TRBV2 with TRBJ1-5; possible D gene TRBD1, 6 bases. The CDR3 extends over 14 amino acids. Germline values: CDR1 SNHLY, CDR2 FYNNEI. The germline V and J ends were trimmed by 5 bases and 2 bases, with 10 bases remaining between them. The CDR3 protein is CASSPTGRNQPQHF. The CDR3 nucleotides are TGTGCCAGCAGTCCTACAGGGCGCAATCAGCCCCAGCATTTT.

To note about this clone: The same CDR3 is also encoded by other DNA sequences in this sample. The V and J genes are TRBV2 and TRBJ1-2; no clear D gene. Trimming shortened V by 6 bases and J by 0 bases, and 8 bases separated the two germline ends. Germline V gene sequence: CDR1 SNHLY, CDR2 FYNNEI. This CDR3 contains 13 residues. CDR3 bases: TGTGCCAGCAGGGGAAGGGCTAACTATGGCTACACCTTC. Its translation: CASRGRANYGYTF.

As to this clone: The DNA is omitted, as the CDR3 cannot be located on it reliably, and the CDR3 follows TCRdb's listing. The V and J genes are TRBV2 and TRBJ1-3; TRBD1 is the table's D call, not checked against the DNA. Per germline, CDR1 SNHLY and CDR2 FYNNEI. The CDR3 adds up to 14 amino acids, both ends counted. The chain's CDR3 is CASILDRAGNTIYF.

The CDR3 region is CASSSLGTGLGYF. The CDR3 coding sequence is TGTGCCAGCAGCTCACTAGGGACAGGTCTTGGATACTTC. The rearrangement links TRBV7-2 to TRBJ2-5; the match to TRBD1 covers 8 bases. This CDR3 is 13 amino acids long. V was pared by 4 bases and J by 14 bases, with 12 bases of the junction left unmatched. Per germline, CDR1 SGHTA and CDR2 FQGNSA.

This chain uses TRBV4-3 with TRBJ2-1; D is uncertain. In germline, CDR1 is LGHNA, CDR2 YSLEER. This CDR3 contains 16 residues. V lost 0 bases, J lost 1 base, and 10 bases lay in between. The CDR3: CASSQEALQSYNEQFF. The CDR3 bases are TGCGCCAGCAGCCAAGAAGCACTGCAATCCTACAATGAGCAGTTCTTC.

This clone turned up a few times. The chain couples TRBV7-9 to TRBJ2-3; tentative D call: TRBD1 (6 bases). V dropped 5 bases and J dropped 0 bases, with 15 bases sitting between them. Germline V gives CDR1 SEHNR, CDR2 FQNEAQ (reference sequence). CDR3 length: 16 amino acids. The CDR3 DNA is TGTGCCAGCAGCCCAGGACAGTCCTCTAGCACAGATACGCAGTATTTT. Residues: CASSPGQSSSTDTQYF.

This clone was seen a handful of times. The V call is TRBV9, the J call TRBJ2-3; 7 bases match TRBD1. Germline values: CDR1 SGDLS, CDR2 YYNGEE. The trim removed 3 bases at V and 4 bases at J, leaving 5 bases unmatched. This CDR3 comprises 14 residues. CDR3 DNA: TGTGCCAGCAGCGCGGGGACAGTTCCAGATACGCAGTATTTT. Translating gives CASSAGTVPDTQYF.

This clone appeared once. The sample has other DNA sequences that encode this CDR3 too. This chain links TRBV10-3 with TRBJ1-5, with D uncertain. The V and J ends lost 4 bases and 5 bases respectively, with 9 bases between them. Germline-derived CDR1 and CDR2 are ENHRY and SYGVKD. CDR3 size: 13 residues. The CDR3 sequence is CAISGTEDQPQHF. The CDR3 DNA is TGTGCCATCAGTGGGACGGAGGATCAGCCCCAGCATTTT.

This clone was seen only once. The chain's CDR3 is CASNALPGTNTGELFF. CDR3 bases: TGTGCCAGTAACGCCCTCCCCGGCACGAACACCGGGGAGCTGTTTTTT. The rearrangement links TRBV19 to TRBJ2-2; D uncertain. The germline V gene has CDR1 LNHDA and CDR2 SQIVND (reference sequence). V lost 7 bases and J lost 0, with 15 bases in between. CDR3 length: 16 residues.

With regard to this clone: This same CDR3 is encoded by further DNA sequences in the sample. The chain uses TRBV4-2 and TRBJ2-1, with 15 bases fitting TRBD2. Germline CDR1 and CDR2: LGHNA and YNFKEQ. The CDR3 spans 18 residues. V shed 1 base, J shed 1 base, and the junction held 2 bases outside the gene matches. The CDR3 is CASSQVGLAGGSYNEQFF. The CDR3 DNA reads as TGTGCCAGCAGCCAAGTAGGACTAGCGGGAGGGTCCTACAATGAGCAGTTCTTC.